Listed here is a single TCR beta chain. These data are taken from a study of blood T cell repertoires in COVID-19. How the authors handled the data: Nucleated cell counts were estimated from reference gene primer amplification. Profiled with immunoSEQ multiplex PCR; TCRdb holds only in-frame clones, not every one. V, J and clone size are taken as reported in that table, and D and trimming were inferred from the DNA itself. The sample lists roughly 14,000 clones, 83% seen once, with 20% to 25% in the top ten. Between the trimmed V and J ends, which lost 0 bases and 2 bases, there was a span of 5 bases. Germline lookup yields CDR1 GTSNPN and CDR2 SVGIG (reference sequence). The CDR3 covers 13 residues.

The specimen was peripheral blood. The gene calls are TRBV30 and TRBJ1-5, with D possibly matching TRBD1 (5 bases). This receptor was obtained from a woman aged 55-69 years with acute or convalescent COVID-19. This CDR3 reads CAWSVQGNQPQHF. In DNA, the CDR3 is TGTGCCTGGAGTGTACAGGGCAATCAGCCCCAGCATTTT. The full variable domain, completed using reference TRBV30 and TRBJ1-5, is SQTIHQWPATLVQPVGSPLSLECTVEGTSNPNLYWYRQAAGRGLQLLFYSVGIGQISSEVPQNLSASRPQDRQFILSSKKLLLSDSGFYLCAWSVQGNQPQHFGDGTRLSIL.